The 20 T cell receptor beta chains given below trace back to one sample, sequenced in a study of beta chain features in type 1 diabetes. General study findings and limits: Shortening of TCRB CDR3s, moderate but significant, appeared in all four CD4+ subsets of Type 1 diabetes patients.

cDNA synthesis used the whole RNA isolate, giving expressed TCRB sequences. Repertoires were generated with immunoSEQ multiplex PCR, while TCRdb's copy carries only in-frame clones and drops some. The sample records around 45,000 clones, approximately 44% being singletons. The antigens of these receptors remain unknown. Sequenced: stem cell memory CD4+ T cells from blood. The receptors come from a man between 25 and 39 years old with type 1 diabetes.

The chain has TRBV7-2 and TRBJ2-5; D is undetermined. Trimming removed 3 bases from V and 5 bases from J, with 4 bases in between. CDR1 and CDR2 from the germline V gene are SGHTA and FQGNSA. There are 11 residues in the CDR3. In DNA, the CDR3 is TGTGCCAGCAGCTTCATCGAGACCCAGTACTTC. It specifies CASSFIETQYF.

This rearrangement joins TRBV4-1 to TRBJ2-5, with TRBD2 matching over 10 bases. J was trimmed by 4 bases and V by 1 base; bases with no gene match: 6. The CDR3 sequence is 16 residues long. Per the germline V gene, CDR1 is MGHRA and CDR2 is YSYEKL. The chain's CDR3 is CASSQVRLAGAETQYF. The CDR3 DNA reads as TGCGCCAGCAGCCAAGTGCGGCTAGCGGGAGCAGAGACCCAGTACTTC.

CDR3 DNA sequence: TGTGCCGTCAAAGCTGGAGCGGGAGTTGGAACCGGGGAGCTGTTTTTT. This translates into CAVKAGAGVGTGELFF. V usage is TRBV10-3 and J usage is TRBJ2-2, with 8 bases fitting TRBD2. Germline CDR1 reads ENHRY; CDR2 reads SYGVKD. Germline trimming cut 11 bases from V and 5 bases from J; bases unmatched to any gene: 16. The CDR3 is 16 amino acids.

Of note for this clone: The junction shows a germline mismatch at one end, possibly a read error. The chain links TRBV7-2 to TRBJ2-3; D gene uncertain. The length of the CDR3 is 11 residues. Germline CDR1 reads SGHTA; CDR2 reads FQGNSA. For the CDR3, the DNA is TGTGCCGGCAGCTTGGGCGATACGCAGTATTTT. Protein product: CAGSLGDTQYF.

In its sample, this clone was seen a few times. This sequence joins TRBV29-1 and TRBJ2-3, with D perhaps TRBD2 (6 bases). In germline, CDR1 is SQVTM, CDR2 ANQGSEA. The germline V and J ends were trimmed by 7 bases and 3 bases, with 11 bases remaining between them. The CDR3 spans 12 residues. The CDR3 is CSAAEGTDTQYF. DNA of the CDR3: TGCAGCGCTGCGGAGGGTACAGATACGCAGTATTTT.

The CDR3 region is CASSSRGGRELFF. DNA of the CDR3: TGTGCCAGCAGTTCAAGGGGGGGAAGGGAGCTGTTTTTT. The V call is TRBV6-5, the J call TRBJ2-2; maybe TRBD2 (7 bases). V was cut by 4 bases and J by 9 bases, with 12 bases left in between. The germline V gene has CDR1 MNHEY and CDR2 SVGAGI. The length of the CDR3 is 13 residues.

This clone was picked up a small number of times. The chain uses TRBV27 and TRBJ2-7; 10 bases are a match to TRBD1. V gave up 4 bases and J gave up 6 bases; unmatched junction bases: 6. The CDR3 runs 14 residues. Germline V gene lookup returns CDR1 MNHEY and CDR2 SMNVEV (reference sequence). CDR3 loop: CASSSTGGLGEQYF. The CDR3 DNA is TGTGCCAGCAGTTCGACAGGGGGCTTAGGCGAGCAGTACTTC.

V and J are TRBV18 and TRBJ2-6, with D possibly being TRBD2 (6 bases). Germline-derived CDR1 and CDR2 are KGHSH and LQKENI. This CDR3 contains 17 residues. The V and J ends lost 1 base and 1 base respectively, with 11 bases between them. CDR3 in amino acids: CASSPRDWVSGANVLTF. CDR3 nucleotide sequence: TGTGCCAGCTCACCACGGGACTGGGTATCTGGGGCCAACGTCCTGACTTTC.

V gene TRBV5-1 combines with J gene TRBJ2-2; 8 bases fit TRBD2. V was clipped by 4 bases and J by 0 bases; unmatched bases: 2. Germline V gene data show CDR1 as SGHRS and CDR2 as YFSETQ. The CDR3 has 15 residues. The CDR3 DNA reads TGCGCCAGCAGCGGACTAGCCGCGAACACCGGGGAGCTGTTTTTT. This encodes CASSGLAANTGELFF.

The CDR3 nucleotides are TGTGCCAGCAGTTACGGGGGAGGGCCCCAGCATTTT. Protein sequence: CASSYGGGPQHF. This sequence joins TRBV6-6 and TRBJ1-5, with D perhaps matching TRBD1 (5 bases). V was cut by 2 bases and J by 9 bases, with 8 bases left in between. This CDR3 is 12 amino acids long. The V gene's germline CDR1 is MNHNY and CDR2 SVGAGI (reference sequence).

The sample holds a few counts of this clone. This CDR3 is CASRRQRNTEAFF. The DNA for the CDR3 is TGTGCCAGCAGGAGACAGCGGAACACTGAAGCTTTCTTT. J is TRBJ1-1 and V is TRBV6-5, with TRBD1 as a possible D gene (5 bases). This CDR3 has 13 residues. CDR1 and CDR2 from the germline V gene are MNHEY and SVGAGI. V lost 6 bases, J lost 1 base, and 9 bases lay in between.

This clone has a handful of counts. This chain links TRBV25-1 with TRBJ2-1; 10 nucleotides line up with TRBD1. Germline V gene data show CDR1 as MGHDK and CDR2 as SYGVNS. The V segment lost 2 bases and the J segment 5 bases; nucleotides outside the gene matches: 6. The CDR3 is 16 amino acids. The CDR3 region is CASSEGSGTGDNEQFF. Written as DNA, the CDR3 is TGTGCCAGCAGTGAAGGGTCCGGGACAGGGGACAATGAGCAGTTCTTC. The full variable domain, completed using reference TRBV25-1 and TRBJ2-1, is EADIYQTPRYLVIGTGKKITLECSQTMGHDKMYWYQQDPGMELHLIHYSYGVNSTEKGDLSSESTVSRIRTEHFPLTLESARPSHTSQYLCASSEGSGTGDNEQFFGPGTRLTVL.

V gene TRBV4-3 combines with J gene TRBJ2-7; 10 bases map to TRBD2. The CDR3 covers 16 residues. Germline CDR1 and CDR2: LGHNA and YSLEER. J gave up 1 base and V 5 bases, and 8 bases lay outside the gene matches. CDR3 bases: TGCGCCAGCAGCGAACGACTAGCGGGCTATTCCTACGAGCAGTACTTC. Translated, it gives CASSERLAGYSYEQYF.

This clone was recorded only once. The V and J genes are TRBV5-1 and TRBJ2-5; 9 bases fit TRBD2. The CDR3 is made up of 16 amino acids. J was trimmed by 4 bases and V by 3 bases; bases with no gene match: 10. Germline CDR1 and CDR2: SGHRS and YFSETQ. The CDR3 loop is CASSWGLAGFGETQYF. The CDR3 region has the DNA TGCGCCAGCAGCTGGGGGCTAGCGGGATTTGGAGAGACCCAGTACTTC.

This chain uses TRBV28 with TRBJ2-3; 10 positions agree with TRBD2. This CDR3 has 19 amino acids. Germline lookup yields CDR1 MDHEN and CDR2 SYDVKM. The junction had 14 bases not matched to a gene; V was cut back by 5 bases and J by 0 bases. The CDR3 is CASSQTAAGGLTSTDTQYF. The CDR3 DNA follows: TGTGCCAGCAGTCAAACCGCAGCGGGAGGGTTAACTAGCACAGATACGCAGTATTTT.

The rearrangement links TRBV7-2 to TRBJ1-2; D is undetermined. The V gene lost 7 bases and the J gene lost 8 bases, with 23 bases spanning the gap. The V gene's germline CDR1 is SGHTA and CDR2 FQGNSA. The CDR3 consists of 15 residues. The CDR3 loop is CASNPPSGRAGGYTF. The CDR3 DNA is TGTGCCAGCAACCCTCCAAGTGGGAGGGCCGGCGGCTACACCTTC.

This chain links TRBV11-2 with TRBJ2-7; D not resolved. V was clipped by 4 bases and J by 0 bases, with 13 bases between them. This CDR3 is 15 amino acids long. Germline CDR1 is SGHAT and CDR2 is FQNNGV. CDR3 sequence: CASSSVIVGSYEQYF. The CDR3 nucleotides are TGTGCCAGCAGCTCTGTTATTGTCGGCTCCTACGAGCAGTACTTC.

The rearrangement joins TRBV28 to TRBJ1-2; 9 nucleotides align to TRBD1. V shed 6 bases, J shed 4 bases, and the junction held 3 bases outside the gene matches. Germline CDR1 is MDHEN and CDR2 is SYDVKM. This CDR3 has 13 residues. The CDR3 protein is CASRPDRGYGYTF. The CDR3 coding sequence is TGTGCCAGCAGACCGGACAGGGGCTATGGCTACACCTTC.

This chain links TRBV5-1 with TRBJ2-5; TRBD1 agrees at 7 bases. The DNA end is more similar to TRBJ2-7, so the J call may be wrong. The V gene's germline CDR1 is SGHRS and CDR2 YFSETQ. The CDR3 consists of 13 residues. CDR3 residues: CASSQGDSYEQYF. Written as DNA, the CDR3 is TGCGCCAGCAGCCAGGGGGACTCCTACGAGCAGTACTTC.

The chain couples TRBV28 to TRBJ2-3; 9 bases map to TRBD1. The J segment lost 9 bases and the V segment lost 6 bases, leaving 7 bases of the junction unmatched. Germline V CDR1 and CDR2: MDHEN, SYDVKM. The CDR3 runs to 13 residues. In DNA form, the CDR3 reads TGTGCCAGCAGAGGGACAGGGAAGTTCACGCAGTATTTT. Its protein product is CASRGTGKFTQYF.